These 21 T cell receptor beta chains originate from one sample sequenced in a study of shared clonotypes between healthy human individuals. The repertoire was sequenced with immunoSEQ multiplex PCR; TCRdb's copy has only in-frame clones and lacks some. The table shows approximately 2,000,000 clones, with just under 95% occurring only once. The sample comprised naive CD4+ T cells from PBMCs. The subset here: CD45RA+ positively selected. These receptor sequences come from a man aged 18-30 years in good health. Some clones in this sample may be carry-over from other donors' samples.

This clone appeared a few times. The same CDR3 arises from other DNA sequences in this sample as well. The chain recombines TRBV19 with TRBJ2-5; D tentatively fits TRBD1 or TRBD2 (5 bases each). The V and J ends lost 2 bases and 5 bases respectively, with 12 bases between them. This CDR3 contains 14 residues. Germline V gene data show CDR1 as LNHDA and CDR2 as SQIVND (reference sequence). CDR3 sequence reads: CASSIRGAEETQYF. The CDR3 nucleotides are TGTGCCAGTAGTATACGAGGGGCTGAGGAGACCCAGTACTTC.

On this clone itself: Other nucleotide sequences in the sample specify the same CDR3. This chain uses TRBV28 with TRBJ2-5; D gene uncertain. CDR3 length equals 11 residues. V was trimmed by 7 bases and J by 3 bases, leaving 6 bases between them. Germline lookup yields CDR1 MDHEN and CDR2 SYDVKM. Here the CDR3 reads CASTNEETQYF. The CDR3 nucleotides read TGTGCCAGCACCAACGAAGAGACCCAGTACTTC.

J is TRBJ1-1 and V is TRBV5-1, with D perhaps TRBD1 (6 bases). Per germline, CDR1 SGHRS and CDR2 YFSETQ. The CDR3 spans 13 residues. V was cut by 4 bases and J by 4 bases, with 11 bases left in between. The CDR3: CASSLRGITEAFF. The CDR3 region has the DNA TGCGCCAGCAGCCTCAGGGGAATCACTGAAGCTTTCTTT.

This CDR3 is CASRGFFSRDGYTF. In nucleotides, the CDR3 is TGTGCCAGCAGGGGGTTTTTTTCTCGGGATGGCTACACCTTC. The rearrangement uses TRBV6-5 and TRBJ1-2; no clear D. The germline V and J ends were trimmed by 6 bases and 6 bases, with 17 bases remaining between them. Germline CDR1 MNHEY, CDR2 SVGAGI. This CDR3 has 14 amino acids.

The chain uses TRBV6-6 and TRBJ2-2, with D perhaps matching TRBD1 (6 bases). Germline V gene lookup returns CDR1 MNHNY and CDR2 SVGAGI (reference sequence). CDR3 length equals 15 residues. V lost 6 bases and J 1 base, leaving 12 bases between the germline ends. The chain's CDR3 is CASSRQQGNTGELFF. The CDR3 bases are TGTGCCAGCAGCCGTCAACAGGGGAACACCGGGGAGCTGTTTTTT.

Concerning this clone: This same CDR3 is encoded by further DNA sequences in the sample. This chain links TRBV2 with TRBJ2-1; D remains unclear. V gave up 6 bases and J gave up 0 bases, with 6 bases separating them. Germline V gene sequence: CDR1 SNHLY, CDR2 FYNNEI. This CDR3 contains 13 residues. In DNA, the CDR3 is TGTGCCAGCAGGGAGAGCTCCTACAATGAGCAGTTCTTC. It is translated as CASRESSYNEQFF.

The CDR3 nucleotides are TGTGCCAGCAGCCCCAAGACAGGGAAGGAAGAGACCCAGTACTTC. Its translation: CASSPKTGKEETQYF. The rearrangement uses TRBV7-2 and TRBJ2-5; TRBD1 matches at 7 bases. The CDR3 length is 15 residues. Trimming cost V 5 bases and J 3 bases; bases outside gene matches: 9. Germline CDR1 SGHTA, CDR2 FQGNSA.

The rearrangement joins TRBV7-2 to TRBJ2-7, with 8 nucleotides matching TRBD2. With 2 bases clipped from V and 0 bases from J, the junction kept 9 bases outside the gene matches. Germline V gene lookup returns CDR1 SGHTA and CDR2 FQGNSA. This CDR3 region has 17 residues. CDR3 coding DNA: TGTGCCAGCAGCTTAAGGGCTAGCGGGCAGAGCTCCTACGAGCAGTACTTC. Translating gives CASSLRASGQSSYEQYF. The entire variable domain, with the rest obtained from reference TRBV7-2 and TRBJ2-7, is as follows: GAGVSQSPSNKVTEKGKDVELRCDPISGHTALYWYRQSLGQGLEFLIYFQGNSAPDKSGLPSDRFSAERTGGSVSTLTIQRTQQEDSAVYLCASSLRASGQSSYEQYFGPGTRLTVT.

This clone occurred once. Other DNA sequences in this sample translate to the same CDR3. CDR3 coding DNA: TGTGCCAGCAGCGTAGGGACCACCCAAGAGACCCAGTACTTC. As protein: CASSVGTTQETQYF. The rearrangement joins TRBV9 to TRBJ2-5, with D hard to call. Germline V gives CDR1 SGDLS, CDR2 YYNGEE. The ends were cut back, 0 bases at V and 1 base at J, with 7 bases in the middle. This CDR3 has 14 amino acids.

The chain uses TRBV28 and TRBJ1-3, with D unclear. Between the trimmed V and J ends, which lost 10 bases and 4 bases, there was a span of 17 bases. CDR1 and CDR2 from the germline V gene are MDHEN and SYDVKM. The CDR3 is 14 residues long. The CDR3 nucleotides are TGTGCCACCCGAACGGGGAGGGCAGGAAACACCATATATTTT. Encoded protein: CATRTGRAGNTIYF.

In this sample, this clone turned up once. The chain recombines TRBV28 with TRBJ1-3; 8 bases are shared with TRBD1. Unmatched junction bases numbered 34, after V lost 7 bases and J lost 11 bases. The CDR3 sequence is 21 residues long. CDR1 MDHEN and CDR2 SYDVKM come from the germline V gene. The CDR3 protein is CASTLDNPPPGTGFFRDAIYF. The DNA for the CDR3 is TGTGCCAGCACCCTCGACAACCCCCCTCCGGGGACAGGATTTTTCCGGGACGCCATATATTTT.

This chain joins TRBV28 and TRBJ1-5, with D unresolved. CDR3 length equals 13 residues. V was clipped by 3 bases and J by 5 bases, with 8 bases between them. Germline CDR1 reads MDHEN; CDR2 reads SYDVKM. The CDR3 region is CASSFIGYQPQHF. Here the CDR3 DNA reads TGTGCCAGCAGTTTTATCGGCTATCAGCCCCAGCATTTT.

This chain connects TRBV4-3 to TRBJ1-6; D might be TRBD1 (5 bases). The V end lost 1 base, the J end lost 16 bases, and 14 bases lay between the germline ends. The germline gives CDR1 LGHNA, CDR2 YSLEER. The CDR3 length is 13 residues. Here the CDR3 reads CASSQAGEGLLHF. DNA for the CDR3: TGCGCCAGCAGCCAAGCGGGGGAGGGCCTGCTCCACTTT.

The CDR3 protein is CASSLTGARNEQFF. For the CDR3, the DNA is TGTGCCAGTAGCCTAACAGGTGCCAGGAATGAGCAGTTCTTC. This rearrangement joins TRBV18 to TRBJ2-1, with D perhaps matching TRBD1 (5 bases). Trimming cost V 9 bases and J 7 bases, with 19 bases left between them. Germline V gene lookup returns CDR1 KGHSH and CDR2 LQKENI. The CDR3 extends over 14 amino acids. The variable domain in full, with the rest retrieved from reference TRBV18 and TRBJ2-1, is NAGVMQNPRHLVRRRGQEARLRCSPMKGHSHVYWYRQLPEEGLKFMVYLQKENIIDESGMPKERFSAEFPKEGPSILRIQQVVRGDSAAYFCASSLTGARNEQFFGPGTRLTVL.

The genes are TRBV6-4 and TRBJ1-4; 7 bases match TRBD1. V lost 6 bases and J lost 8; bases outside the gene matches: 12. Germline CDR1 reads MRHNA; CDR2 reads SNTAGT. This CDR3 has 15 residues. The CDR3 is CASRPGTDDAEKLFF. CDR3 coding DNA: TGTGCCAGCAGACCCGGGACAGATGATGCCGAAAAACTGTTTTTT.

The chain carries TRBV29-1 and TRBJ2-7; possibly TRBD1 or TRBD2 for D (6 bases each). CDR1 SQVTM and CDR2 ANQGSEA come from the germline V gene. V gave up 4 bases and J gave up 4 bases, with 14 bases separating them. The CDR3 runs to 13 residues. CDR3 residues: CSVVADSRYEQYF. DNA for the CDR3: TGCAGCGTTGTAGCGGACAGCCGTTACGAGCAGTACTTC.

A word on this clone: Other nucleotide sequences in the sample specify the same CDR3. The chain is built from TRBV4-2 and TRBJ2-1; D gene unclear. V lost 1 base and J 1 base, leaving 5 bases between the germline ends. CDR1 and CDR2 from the germline V gene are LGHNA and YNFKEQ. The CDR3 is 14 amino acids. The CDR3 loop reads CASSQGLSYNEQFF. The DNA of the CDR3 is TGTGCCAGCAGCCAAGGGTTATCCTACAATGAGCAGTTCTTC.

The gene calls are TRBV28 and TRBJ2-5; tentatively, D is TRBD2 (6 bases). CDR1 is MDHEN, CDR2 SYDVKM, per germline. This CDR3 has 14 amino acids. Trimming shortened V by 3 bases and J by 4 bases, and 12 bases separated the two germline ends. The CDR3 nucleotides read TGTGCCAGCAGTTTTAAGTGGAGGGCAGAGACCCAGTACTTC. This encodes CASSFKWRAETQYF.

The chain couples TRBV4-2 to TRBJ2-7, with D possibly being TRBD1 or TRBD2 (5 bases each). The CDR3 length is 15 residues. Germline V CDR1 and CDR2: LGHNA, YNFKEQ. The V gene lost 1 base and the J gene lost 2 bases, with 12 bases spanning the gap. This chain's CDR3 is CASSQAGTATYEQYF. In nucleotides, the CDR3 is TGTGCCAGCAGCCAAGCCGGGACGGCGACCTACGAGCAGTACTTC.

This clone was seen only once. The chain recombines TRBV6-5 with TRBJ1-2; 12 bases are shared with TRBD1. This CDR3 spans 16 amino acids. CDR1 is MNHEY, CDR2 SVGAGI, per germline. V shed 0 bases, J shed 8 bases, and the junction held 7 bases outside the gene matches. The CDR3 DNA reads as TGTGCCAGCAGTTACTCGCCGGGACAGGGGGCGTGGGGCTACACCTTC. This translates into CASSYSPGQGAWGYTF.

V gene TRBV21-1 combines with J gene TRBJ2-7; the D call TRBD2 from the table was never checked on the DNA. TRBV21-1 is termed a pseudogene. The CDR3 consists of 15 residues. CDR3 in amino acids: CASSKFRGPSYEQYF. In DNA form, the CDR3 reads TGTGCCAGCAGCAAATTTCGCGGGCCTTCCTACGAGCAGTACTTC.